The sample holds many counts of the clone carrying this T cell receptor (beta chain). Alpha- and beta-chain coverage of first-strand cDNA came from TRAV- and TRBV-specific primers. The PCR that amplified TCRs ran for about 20 cycles, relying on a constant-region primer and a V-primer adapter. Using its own MiXCR run on the reads, TCRdb lists one record per CDR3 protein. The sample records about 100,000 distinct CDR3 sequences, about a fifth being singletons. This CDR3 has 12 amino acids. V lost 3 bases and J lost 5, with 4 bases in between. Germline CDR1 is MNHEY and CDR2 is SVGEGT. Time point reported: after trial treatment. Treatment meaning: LDRT plus nivolumab, ipilimumab, low-dose cyclophosphamide and aspirin (RACIN trial). The treatment that donors received included nivolumab, ipilimumab, aspirin, low-dose cyclophosphamide and low-dose radiotherapy. Each eligible patient had an advanced solid tumor, and these tumors lacked tumor-infiltrating lymphocytes.

This sample is part of a study of low-dose radiotherapy and immunotherapy resistance in tumors. The receptor was derived from a male donor with prostate cancer. Sequencing was performed on PBMCs, taken after low-dose radiotherapy plus immunotherapy. V and J are TRBV6-2 or TRBV6-3 and TRBJ2-2; D remains ambiguous. CDR3 residues: CASSYWTGELFF. The CDR3 DNA is TGTGCCAGCAGTTATTGGACCGGGGAGCTGTTTTTT.